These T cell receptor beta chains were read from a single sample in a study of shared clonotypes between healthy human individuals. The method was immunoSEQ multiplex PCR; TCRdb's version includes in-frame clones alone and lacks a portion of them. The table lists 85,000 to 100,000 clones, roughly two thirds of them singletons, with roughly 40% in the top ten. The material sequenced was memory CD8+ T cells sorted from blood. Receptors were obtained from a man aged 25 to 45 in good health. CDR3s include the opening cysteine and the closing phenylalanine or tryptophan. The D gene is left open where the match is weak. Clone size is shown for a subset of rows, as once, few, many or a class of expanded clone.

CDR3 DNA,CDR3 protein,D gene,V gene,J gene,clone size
TGTGCCAGCAGCCCAGAGGTGGTGGCTGACAATGAGCAGTTCTTC,CASSPEVVADNEQFF,-,TRBV11-1,TRBJ2-1,-
TGTGCCAGCAGCGATGACGGACCAAGGCTCAATGAGCAGTTCTTC,CASSDDGPRLNEQFF,-,TRBV5-4,TRBJ2-1,-
TGTGCCAGCAGTTACTTCCAGGGGGCAGGTGAAAAACTGTTTTTT,CASSYFQGAGEKLFF,TRBD1,TRBV6-5,TRBJ1-4,-
TGTGCCAGCAGCCCGGGACTAGCGGTTACCGGGGAGCTGTTTTTT,CASSPGLAVTGELFF,TRBD2,TRBV5-4,TRBJ2-2,-
TGTGCCAGCAGCTTAGGTGAGAGCAATCAGCCCCAGCATTTT,CASSLGESNQPQHF,-,TRBV7-9,TRBJ1-5,few
TGTGCCAGCAGCTCCCGGGCCCCAAAGGGGAACACTGAAGCTTTCTTT,CASSSRAPKGNTEAFF,-,TRBV7-2,TRBJ1-1,-
TGCAGCGGACGTCGAGGGGAGACCCAGTACTTC,CSGRRGETQYF,-,TRBV29-1,TRBJ2-5,few
TGTGCCAGTAGTCCTTACAGCCTCACAGATACGCAGTATTTT,CASSPYSLTDTQYF,-,TRBV19,TRBJ2-3,-
TGCAGCGCTCTAGCGGGAAGTACGAATGAGCAGTTCTTC,CSALAGSTNEQFF,TRBD2,TRBV29-1,TRBJ2-1,-
TGTGCCAGCAGCCCACGTCGGGGTGGGCAGCCCCAGCATTTT,CASSPRRGGQPQHF,-,TRBV28,TRBJ1-5,-
TGTGCCAGCAGCTTAGGTAGCGGGACCACAAGCTCCTACAATGAGCAGTTCTTC,CASSLGSGTTSSYNEQFF,TRBD2,TRBV7-7,TRBJ2-1,-
TGTGCCAGCAGTTCGTCAGGGATTAACTACGAGCAGTACTTC,CASSSSGINYEQYF,-,TRBV27,TRBJ2-7,many
TGTGCCAGCAGCGAAGGACTAGCGGGAGTAGATACGCAGTATTTT,CASSEGLAGVDTQYF,TRBD2,TRBV9,TRBJ2-3,-
TGTGCCAGCAGTAATACGGGACTAGCGGGAGGAGGATCGCAGTATTTT,CASSNTGLAGGGSQYF,TRBD2,TRBV7-9,TRBJ2-3,-
TGTGCCAGCAGTCCTCAGACAGACGTCTATGGCTACACCTTC,CASSPQTDVYGYTF,-,TRBV27,TRBJ1-2,-
TGTGCCAGCCACCGGGACGGGGGCAATCAGCCCCAGCATTTT,CASHRDGGNQPQHF,-,TRBV2,TRBJ1-5,-
TGTGCCAGTATCGGAATCAGGGGGTTCGTCACTGAAGCTTTCTTT,CASIGIRGFVTEAFF,TRBD1,TRBV28,TRBJ1-1,-
TGTGCCAGCAGTCAACGAGTAGGTCCTAATGAAAAACTGTTTTTT,CASSQRVGPNEKLFF,-,TRBV2,TRBJ1-4,few
TGTGCCAGCAGCTTAGAACTAGCGGCGACCTACGAGCAGTACTTC,CASSLELAATYEQYF,TRBD2,TRBV11-2,TRBJ2-7,-
TGTGCCAGCAGCCAGGACCCCTCCTACGAGCAGTACTTC,CASSQDPSYEQYF,-,TRBV14,TRBJ2-7,few
TGTGCCAGCAGTTTAGTCGGGGGAGAAGAAGCTTTCTTT,CASSLVGGEEAFF,-,TRBV27,TRBJ1-1,-
TGTGCCAGCAGCTTAGCTAGCGGAATAAAATACGAGCAGTACTTC,CASSLASGIKYEQYF,-,TRBV7-2,TRBJ2-7,once
TGTGCCAGCATTCCACTAGCGGCGAGCTCCTACAATGAGCAGTTCTTC,CASIPLAASSYNEQFF,TRBD2,TRBV27,TRBJ2-1,many
TGTGCCAGCAGCCCGGGAGCTTGGGTAGCGGGGAATGGCAATGAGCAGTTCTTC,CASSPGAWVAGNGNEQFF,TRBD2,TRBV9,TRBJ2-1,-
TGTGCCAGCAGTTTACAGGGAGGTGATGAGCAGTTCTTC,CASSLQGGDEQFF,-,TRBV28,TRBJ2-1,-
TGTGCCAGCAGCCATACTGACCAGTACAATGAGCAGTTCTTC,CASSHTDQYNEQFF,-,TRBV5-6,TRBJ2-1,-
TGTGCCAGCGGAGAGCCTCAGGGGGCAGAGGCTGAAGCTTTCTTT,CASGEPQGAEAEAFF,TRBD1,TRBV7-9,TRBJ1-1,few
TGTGCCACCAGCAGAGATCCGGGTGGCACCGGGGAGCTGTTTTTT,CATSRDPGGTGELFF,-,TRBV15,TRBJ2-2,-
TGTGCCAGCAGCTCCCCCACGGACGAGCAGTACTTC,CASSSPTDEQYF,-,TRBV11-2,TRBJ2-7,-
TGTGCCAGTAGTTTCGGGACTAGCGGTCGTAGTACGTACAATGAGCAGTTCTTC,CASSFGTSGRSTYNEQFF,TRBD2,TRBV19,TRBJ2-1,-
TGTGCCAGCAGTTTACCCTTTGAGCGGGAGGGCCACGAGCAGTACTTC,CASSLPFEREGHEQYF,TRBD2,TRBV27,TRBJ2-7,-
TGTGCCAGCAGTCACCAGGGGACCTACGAGCAGTACTTC,CASSHQGTYEQYF,-,TRBV6-5,TRBJ2-7,-
TGTGCCACCAGCAGACACGTACAAGAGACCCAGTACTTC,CATSRHVQETQYF,-,TRBV15,TRBJ2-5,-
TGTGCCAGCAGTTACTCGGGAACCTACGAGCAGTACTTC,CASSYSGTYEQYF,-,TRBV6-6,TRBJ2-7,-
TGTGCCAGCAGCTTAGAGGGGGGCGTAAACACTGAAGCTTTCTTT,CASSLEGGVNTEAFF,-,TRBV11-2,TRBJ1-1,-
TGTGCCTGGAGTTTTTCCGGGACAGGGGAATCCTACGAGCAGTACTTC,CAWSFSGTGESYEQYF,TRBD1,TRBV30,TRBJ2-7,-
TGTGCCAGCAGCTTAGCGACAGCTGCAAACTATGGCTACACCTTC,CASSLATAANYGYTF,-,TRBV7-9,TRBJ1-2,few
TGTGCCAGCAGCCACGACTATGGCTACACCTTC,CASSHDYGYTF,-,TRBV28,TRBJ1-2,few
TGTGCCAGCAGCTTAGAAGTCTGGGCAGATACGCAGTATTTT,CASSLEVWADTQYF,-,TRBV7-6,TRBJ2-3,-
TGCGCCAGCAGGGTTTCCGAGGAATGGTTTTTT,CASRVSEEWFF,-,TRBV5-1,TRBJ1-4,few
TGTGCCAGCAGTTCTCTAGCGGGGAGCTCCTACGAGCAGTACTTC,CASSSLAGSSYEQYF,TRBD2,TRBV6-1,TRBJ2-7,-
TGTGCCAGCAGCCGACCGGCGGACATACTCCCCTACGAGCAGTACTTC,CASSRPADILPYEQYF,-,TRBV21-1,TRBJ2-7,-
TGTGCCAGCGGAGACGAGAACGAACCCCAAGAGACCCAGTACTTC,CASGDENEPQETQYF,-,TRBV9,TRBJ2-5,-